Detailed here is one T cell receptor (beta chain). Its cognate antigen has yet to be identified. No much larger clone exists at a distance of one base, and base qualities are not known. The library was built by means of the immunoSEQ multiplex PCR assay. For the multiplex PCR, a mixture combining 60 forward primers for TCR Vbeta segments and 13 reverse primers for TCR Jbeta segments was used. Amplification of the CDR3 region of rearranged TCR beta genes was performed with a multiplex PCR assay on genomic DNA. Amplified TCR beta libraries were sequenced as 87-base-pair reads on the Illumina HiSeq System. Per the authors' processing: Across the 670 or so repertoires, a later analysis counted 80 million or so unique TCR beta chains, approximately 12 million of which were shared by at least two donors. A nearest-neighbor algorithm error-corrected the raw reads and collapsed the reads into unique sequences, merging closely related sequences to remove PCR and sequencing errors. V, D and J gene segments were assigned by aligning CDR3 sequences to IMGT reference sequences. For a sequence to be retained, a match of at least six nucleotides was required to both a V gene segment and a J gene segment. Rearrangements were classified as productive when the CDR3 lacked stop codons and remained in frame with V and J, and all other rearrangements were classified as non-productive. CDR3 was defined according to IMGT convention as the region running from the second conserved V-encoded cysteine to the conserved J-encoded phenylalanine. The earlier analysis of about 570 of the donors excluded any sequence lacking an unambiguous match to a single V gene segment. In an earlier analysis of about 590 of the donors, a V segment was called functional when productive rearrangements were above 56.7%, and segregating when the standard deviation between donors exceeded 5%. A statistical classification framework was built to diagnose cytomegalovirus status from the catalog of TCR beta chain sequences. A later analysis assigned V and J genes by comparing TCR nucleotide sequences with IMGT/GENE-DB human TR gene sequences. A later analysis assigned CDR3 sequences and most-parsimonious VDJ recombination scenarios with the TCRdist pipeline. In a later analysis, each TCR beta chain was defined by its CDR3 amino acid sequence together with its V-gene family, and reads without a unique V-gene family were excluded. A later analysis removed several hundred highly shared, low-generation-probability nucleotide sequences to deal with suspected cross-contamination and a sequencing artifact. A later analysis calculated a clonal expansion index for each public chain from normalized within-repertoire ranks of inferred template counts. Generation probabilities in a later analysis came from a VDJ recombination model fitted to out-of-frame rearrangements, and those results were checked against IGoR. A later analysis scored TCR-TCR, TCR-HLA and TCR-CMV co-occurrence with hypergeometric tests, applying a repertoire-size bias correction to TCR pairs. To estimate false discovery rates, a later analysis permuted the HLA or CMV assignments 20 times. A later analysis grouped co-occurring TCRs with DBSCAN, adding TCRdist sequence similarity when clustering within HLA-allele-positive subsets. Repertoires with fewer than 30,000 or more than 120,000 public chains were left out of co-occurrence clustering, as were five repertoires with anomalous nucleotide sharing. Drawn from immuneACCESS, this table holds only the in-frame rearrangements with V and J called that TCRdb kept. Clones are partly lost; checked studies trace under half to an unresolved V gene and leave the rest unexplained. The DNA was the basis for D and trimming; V, J and clone size are from that table. The table for this sample lists approximately 160,000 clones; approximately 80% of them were counted only once. Under 6% of the sample is in the top ten clones.

The data were obtained in a study of cytomegalovirus exposure and HLA in healthy donors (dated by TCRdb to about 2017). Study-level background: An earlier analysis of several hundred of the donors reported 276 Gb of sequence data and around 100 million unique TCR beta sequences obtained from roughly 170 million T cells. Around 300 gigabases of sequencing data and 78 million or so unique TCR sequences were included in an early release covering several hundred HLA-typed donors. Of the roughly 430 genotyped donors, about 80% fell in the genetic ancestry cluster associated with self-reported Caucasian donors. The aim of the study was to test whether cataloging public T cell receptors could identify signatures of past pathogen exposure. The study profiled the T cell repertoires of hundreds of subjects by immunosequencing and related them to cytomegalovirus serostatus. A separate validation cohort of about 110 different subjects was used in addition to the 666-subject first cohort. The study combined high-throughput TCR immunosequencing, statistical association of individual TCRs with disease status, and machine learning to predict cytomegalovirus infection status. To study patterns of TCR occurrence, a later analysis re-analyzed previously published TCR beta repertoires from 600 to 750 donors and added high-resolution HLA genotyping. Rather than drawing on any new phenotypic data, the later analysis identified candidate immune exposures from TCR beta sequences and the way those sequences occurred across donors. In an earlier analysis of 587 of the donors, high-throughput TCR beta sequencing was used to judge whether each TCR beta V gene segment behaved as functional or pseudogenic. Donor age, sex, ethnicity and CMV serostatus were collected together with the repertoire data. A later genetic analysis took genome-wide SNP genotypes for about 60% of the roughly 670 donors and used that subset as a discovery cohort. All discovery cohort repertoires had been generated on a single sequencing platform. HLA typing covered class I and class II loci at four-digit resolution. The number of donors typed differed by locus, with about 629-640 for A, B, C, DRB1 and DQB1, approximately 500 for DQA1, 600 to 610 for DPA1, and 400 to 490 for DPB1. Four to six DR-DQ haplotypes were handled as single units for association and clustering because linkage in the cohort was strong. Across 398 genotyped donors of the cohort, an average of approximately 200,000 unique TCR beta nucleotide sequences per donor were sequenced, and approximately 17% of those sequences were non-productive.

In total, roughly 670 healthy bone marrow donors made up the cohort. All cohort members were sampled while nominally healthy, although unrecorded immune exposures were likely present. The donor was CMV seropositive and was included in the group of 290 or so seropositive cohort members. A peripheral blood sample was provided by each donor, and peripheral blood mononuclear cells were used for TCR beta sequencing. Genomic DNA was extracted from the blood cell samples with the Qiagen DNeasy Blood Extraction Kit. Overall study results and their limits: Compared with the 666-donor mean, donors in an Asian-associated ancestry cluster had fewer N-insertions in productive TCRs, according to a later genetic analysis. Several of the top co-occurrence clusters appeared to be linked to parvovirus B19, influenza, CMV and Epstein-Barr virus, according to a later analysis. Most TCR sequences were seen in very few donors, while some public TCRs were found in many individuals. In both the original and validation cohorts, the classifier was reported to diagnose cytomegalovirus status with high specificity and sensitivity. A cluster of highly shared sequence variants was judged likely to be a technical artifact of the sequencing pipeline. Because counts were too low, roughly 18 rarely observed V segments, including chromosome 9 orphons, were left out of the earlier analysis of 587 of the donors. CMV serostatus was the only immune exposure information available for the cohort. In vitro tests confirmed that a few of the cytomegalovirus-associated TCR beta chains recognize cytomegalovirus antigens. HLA typing was unavailable for some donors at each locus, so association tests used only the typed subset. The study listed 150 to 200 TCR beta chains as associated with cytomegalovirus. In an earlier analysis of some 550 of the donors, most TCR beta V segments were observed in productive rearrangements about 90% or about 30% of the time, broadly matching IMGT annotations. This cohort had only TCR beta chains sequenced, and the lack of alpha or paired-chain data limited which features could be detected. Some IMGT-functional V segments, including TRBV6-2 and TRBV6-3, could not be distinguished by the 87-base-pair reads and were therefore excluded. A later analysis found that TCR association rates varied across HLA loci, with DRB1 alleles showing the most associated TCRs and HLA-C alleles the fewest. An association between a missense DCLRE1C variant and V-gene and J-gene trimming of TCR beta chains was found in a later genetic analysis and replicated in an independent cohort. When HLA alleles, especially DR and DQ, strongly co-occurred, attributing TCR associations to individual alleles was difficult. Most CMV-associated TCR beta chains appeared to be HLA-restricted in a later analysis, and the HLA associations seemed to be driven largely by CMV exposure. According to the authors, the approach could potentially be generalized to other disease states and immunological phenotypes. Roughly uniform sequencing depth across donors was assumed in presence/absence analyses, although this assumption may not hold. Compared with equally common non-associated chains, HLA-associated TCR beta chains in a later analysis were more clonally expanded and had lower generation probabilities. A further reported finding was that TCR beta sequences accurately predicted the HLA-A and HLA-B alleles for most subjects in the first cohort. Specific HLA alleles were associated with 15,000 to 20,000 TCR beta sequences at a false discovery rate of 0.05 in a later analysis. Linkage disequilibrium might explain the correlated functional status among segregating V segments, but an unknown experimental factor could not be excluded.

V was cut back by 0 bases and J by 5 bases, leaving a gap of 17 bases between them. From cysteine to phenylalanine, the CDR3 is 16 amino acids long. Only CDR3 DNA is held: 48 bases, read in frame from base 1. In the germline V gene, CDR1 corresponds to LGHNA and CDR2 to YSLEER. The V gene is TRBV4-3 and the J gene is TRBJ2-7; the best D guess is TRBD2, with 5 bases matching. The clonotype comes from a woman aged 45-59 years in good health and CMV-seropositive. The material sequenced was PBMCs. The CDR3 here reads CASSQDQIGVGDEQYF. The sequence in DNA is TGCGCCAGCAGCCAAGATCAAATCGGCGTCGGGGACGAGCAGTACTTC.